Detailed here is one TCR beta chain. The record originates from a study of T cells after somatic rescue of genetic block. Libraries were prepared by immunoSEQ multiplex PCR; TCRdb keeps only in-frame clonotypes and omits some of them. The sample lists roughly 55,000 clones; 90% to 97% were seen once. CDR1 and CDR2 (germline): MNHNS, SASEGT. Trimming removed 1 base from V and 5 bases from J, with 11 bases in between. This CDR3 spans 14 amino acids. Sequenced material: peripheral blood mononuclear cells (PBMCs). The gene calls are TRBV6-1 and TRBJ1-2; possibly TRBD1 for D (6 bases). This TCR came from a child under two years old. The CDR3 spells CASSEDRVFYGYTF. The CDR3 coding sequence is TGTGCCAGCAGTGAAGACAGGGTTTTTTATGGCTACACCTTC.